This record covers a single T cell receptor beta chain. This receptor's antigen is unknown. Qualities for individual bases were not recorded, and no much larger clone is one base off. Other DNA sequences of this sample code for an identical CDR3. Interpreted using the paper, the time point label stands for: cycle 2 day 1 (C2D1) of nivolumab. All trial patients had relapsed after autologous stem cell transplantation, with cohorts A, B and C differing in prior brentuximab vedotin exposure. A total of 50 to 70 patients with relapsed/refractory classical Hodgkin lymphoma made up the trial cohort, and each patient's best overall response was complete response, partial response or progressive disease. Single-agent nivolumab was administered to trial patients in the multi-cohort phase II CheckMate 205 trial. An independent review committee assessed best overall response by applying the 2007 International Working Group response criteria. Trial PBMCs were obtained immediately prior to nivolumab initiation (C1D1) and on therapy at cycle 2 day 1 and cycle 4 day 1. Peripheral blood was collected in 8 mL Vacutainer Cell Preparation Tubes, from which PBMCs were isolated by centrifugation and then cryopreserved.

CDR1 and CDR2 are drawn from the germline V gene: MNHNS, SASEGT. The CDR3 numbers 13 residues from cysteine through phenylalanine. Only the CDR3 DNA is retained, 39 bases long and in frame from the first base. V gives up 3 bases and J gives up 1 base, and the segment between their germline ends measures 3 bases. The Qiagen DNeasy kit was used to extract genomic DNA from unsorted PBMCs and from the negatively selected CD4+ and CD8+ fractions. Amplification of TCR beta CDR3 regions was done by immunoSEQ multiplex PCR with primers that anneal to V and J segments. A synthetic immune receptor repertoire was used to minimize amplification bias, and remaining bias was computationally removed after sequencing. The study's own analysis went as follows. Custom Python scripts were used to quantify repertoire diversity as the Shannon entropy index. Unsorted, CD4+ and CD8+ repertoires were examined separately, except in combined analyses, for which CD4+ and CD8+ sequences were merged in silico. A clone was considered expanded if an increase in frequency of at least 2-fold after treatment relative to C1D1 was found, and a pseudocount of 0.5 was applied to clones undetected at baseline. Singleton clones were defined as clones with 0 or 1 copy at C1D1, and non-singleton clones were defined as clones with 2 or more copies. Clones expanded in unsorted samples were labelled as CD4+, CD8+ or unknown by matching protein sequences in sorted samples from the same patient. Diversity changes from C1D1 to C4D1 were tested in paired samples using Wilcoxon tests. The table comes from immuneACCESS by way of TCRdb, which keeps in-frame sequences with V and J called. Part of the clones is missing from these tables; in studies checked, under half for an unresolved V gene and the rest for unknown reasons. The DNA was the basis for D and trimming; V, J and clone size are from that table. The sample table shows tens of thousands of clones, and 75% to 90% are seen once. Roughly a tenth of the sample goes to the ten largest clones.

This entry comes from a study of PD-1 blockade in classical Hodgkin lymphoma (dated by TCRdb to about 2020). Describing the broader study: Nivolumab dosing was 3 mg/kg intravenously every 2 weeks, continuing until either disease progression or unacceptable toxicity. The study used CyTOF and TCR beta sequencing to define a peripheral blood immune signature of response to PD-1 blockade in classical Hodgkin lymphoma.

Overall study outcomes, separate from this receptor: Trial patients with a complete response had baseline diversity similar to that of newly diagnosed patients, while partial responders and progressors had significantly lower diversity. The study covered only a single clinical trial cohort, and the causes of the repertoire differences, possibly disease activity or prior therapy, were still not defined. Diversity was lower in patients who began nivolumab less than 1 year after ASCT, so these patients were left out of later analyses to avoid confounding by immune reconstitution. A significant rise by C4D1 was seen in CD4+ but not CD8+ TCR diversity (p=0.0027 vs p=0.16), with the rise being most apparent in complete responders (p=0.02). Baseline TCR diversity was reported to be lower in newly diagnosed patients than in healthy donors and to be lower still in relapsed/refractory patients.

The sequences come from peripheral blood mononuclear cells (PBMCs), collected before the second cycle of nivolumab. The sequence derives from a human donor with classical Hodgkin lymphoma. The sequence is built from TRBV6-1 and TRBJ2-2; too little of a D gene remains to name it. The nucleotide sequence is TGTGCCAGCAGTGAGGGGAACACCGGGGAGCTGTTTTTT. It encodes CASSEGNTGELFF.